These 2 T cell receptor beta chains were all obtained from the same sample, sequenced in a study of technical replicates of blood from a few donors. The method was immunoSEQ multiplex PCR; TCRdb's version includes in-frame clones alone and lacks a portion of them. The sample yields around 80,000 clones, roughly 98% seen once. The sequenced material came from T cells isolated from PBMCs. These receptors came from a human donor in good health.

The V gene is TRBV11-2, the J gene TRBJ1-2; 7 bases are a match to TRBD1. The CDR3 is 16 amino acids. The V gene's germline CDR1 is SGHAT and CDR2 FQNNGV. V was clipped by 5 bases and J by 7 bases; unmatched bases: 16. The CDR3 sequence: CASSSIAQGPLFGYTF. CDR3 sequence (DNA): TGTGCCAGCAGCAGCATCGCACAGGGGCCGTTATTTGGCTACACCTTC.

This chain joins TRBV6-1 and TRBJ1-5; no firm D call. V was pared by 8 bases and J by 6 bases, with 17 bases between. In germline, CDR1 is MNHNS, CDR2 SASEGT. CDR3 size: 14 residues. The CDR3 region has the DNA TGTGCCAGCGGCTTTGTACAAGGCGGTCAGCCCCAGCATTTT. Protein product: CASGFVQGGQPQHF.